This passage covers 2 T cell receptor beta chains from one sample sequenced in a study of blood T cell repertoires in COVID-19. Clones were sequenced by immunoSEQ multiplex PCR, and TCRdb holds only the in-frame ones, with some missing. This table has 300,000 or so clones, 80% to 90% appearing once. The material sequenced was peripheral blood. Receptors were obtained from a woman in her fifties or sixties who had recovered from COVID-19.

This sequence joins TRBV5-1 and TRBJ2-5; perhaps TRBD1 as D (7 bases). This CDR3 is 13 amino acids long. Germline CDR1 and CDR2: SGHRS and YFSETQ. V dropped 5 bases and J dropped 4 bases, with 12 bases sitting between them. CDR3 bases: TGCGCCAGCAGTTATCAGGGGGGAGAGACCCAGTACTTC. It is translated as CASSYQGGETQYF.

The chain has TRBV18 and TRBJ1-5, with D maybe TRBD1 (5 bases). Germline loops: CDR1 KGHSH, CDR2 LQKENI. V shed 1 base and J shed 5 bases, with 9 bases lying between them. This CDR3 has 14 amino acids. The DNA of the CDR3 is TGTGCCAGCTCACCACTAGGGGCAGATCAGCCCCAGCATTTT. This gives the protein CASSPLGADQPQHF.